The 14 T cell receptor beta chains below were found in one sample sequenced in a study of cytomegalovirus exposure and HLA in healthy donors. Primers: 60 Vbeta forward and 13 Jbeta reverse. Produced via immunoSEQ multiplex PCR; TCRdb's table is partial and in-frame only. Recorded for this sample: approximately 110,000 clones. The sequenced sample was PBMCs. The receptor source for this set is a man aged 30 to 45 in good health and CMV-seronegative.

The V gene is TRBV27, the J gene TRBJ1-1; 8 bases map to TRBD1. The CDR3 contains 12 residues. Germline V gene lookup returns CDR1 MNHEY and CDR2 SMNVEV (reference sequence). Trimming cost V 11 bases and J 5 bases; bases outside gene matches: 7. CDR3 sequence (DNA): TGTGCCGCGCAGGGGGCTTATACTGAAGCTTTCTTT. This encodes CAAQGAYTEAFF.

The rearrangement links TRBV27 to TRBJ1-1; possibly TRBD1 for D (6 bases). This CDR3 region has 13 residues. Germline V gene lookup returns CDR1 MNHEY and CDR2 SMNVEV (reference sequence). The V gene lost 7 bases and the J gene lost 5 bases, with 14 bases spanning the gap. The CDR3, as DNA: TGTGCCAGCACCTCCAAGGGGGGGACTGAAGCTTTCTTT. Protein sequence: CASTSKGGTEAFF.

The chain couples TRBV6-5 to TRBJ1-2; TRBD1 matches 12 bases. CDR3 length: 14 residues. The V gene's germline CDR1 is MNHEY and CDR2 SVGAGI. Trimming at V came to 5 bases and at J to 8 bases, leaving 6 bases not matched to a gene. This CDR3 is CASSLGQGALGYTF. The CDR3 coding sequence is TGTGCCAGCAGTCTGGGACAGGGGGCCCTCGGCTACACCTTC.

The chain carries TRBV4-1 and TRBJ2-5; 9 nucleotides agree with TRBD1. Germline loops: CDR1 MGHRA, CDR2 YSYEKL. With 1 base clipped from V and 2 bases from J, the junction kept 11 bases outside the gene matches. The CDR3 sequence is 18 residues long. As DNA, the CDR3 is TGCGCCAGCAGCCAAGCCCCTAGGGGGACAGGGTCTCAAGAGACCCAGTACTTC. The encoded protein is CASSQAPRGTGSQETQYF.

The chain couples TRBV7-9 to TRBJ1-4; 9 bases are shared with TRBD1. This CDR3 comprises 15 residues. Germline V CDR1 and CDR2: SEHNR, FQNEAQ (reference sequence). The ends lost 0 bases at V and 5 bases at J; junction bases unmatched: 1. The CDR3 coding sequence is TGTGCCAGCAGCTTAGCAGGGACAGGGAATGAAAAACTGTTTTTT. It encodes CASSLAGTGNEKLFF. Variable domain in full (rest from reference TRBV7-9 and TRBJ1-4): DTGVSQNPRHKITKRGQNVTFRCDPISEHNRLYWYRQTLGQGPEFLTYFQNEAQLEKSRLLSDRFSAERPKGSFSTLEIQRTEQGDSAMYLCASSLAGTGNEKLFFGSGTQLSVL.

The chain uses TRBV7-8 and TRBJ1-2; D perhaps matches TRBD1 (5 bases). CDR1 SGHVS and CDR2 FQNEAQ come from the germline V gene. There are 16 residues in the CDR3. V was shortened by 4 bases and J by 0 bases, with 15 bases between the two germline ends. The CDR3 coding sequence is TGTGCCAGCAGCTGGGGGGGAGGGCGGACTAACTATGGCTACACCTTC. Residues: CASSWGGGRTNYGYTF.

The rearrangement joins TRBV7-9 to TRBJ1-1; no definite D call. The germline V gene encodes CDR1 SEHNR and CDR2 FQNEAQ (reference sequence). The CDR3 spans 13 residues. V gave up 5 bases and J gave up 4 bases, with 11 bases separating them. This CDR3 is CASSPPQATEAFF. The CDR3 nucleotides read TGTGCCAGCAGCCCCCCCCAGGCCACTGAAGCTTTCTTT.

The rearrangement links TRBV9 to TRBJ2-1, with 8 bases identical to TRBD1. V lost 3 bases, J lost 4 bases, and 3 bases stayed unmatched. This CDR3 has 14 amino acids. Germline values: CDR1 SGDLS, CDR2 YYNGEE. The CDR3 sequence: CASSGTGSYNEQFF. CDR3 DNA: TGTGCCAGCAGCGGGACAGGGAGTTACAATGAGCAGTTCTTC.

The chain has TRBV7-2 and TRBJ2-7; tentative D call: TRBD2 (5 bases). Germline CDR1 reads SGHTA; CDR2 reads FQGNSA. This CDR3 region has 14 residues. Trimming took off 3 bases at V and 2 bases at J, with 11 bases between the two ends. The CDR3 here is CASSFLPGTYEQYF. In DNA, the CDR3 is TGTGCCAGCAGCTTTTTGCCGGGGACCTACGAGCAGTACTTC.

CDR3 nucleotides: TGTGCCAGCAGCTCCCCCCTAAGGGGACAGGGCATCGGCGAGCAGTACTTC. It translates to CASSSPLRGQGIGEQYF. This chain joins TRBV5-6 and TRBJ2-7; 9 nucleotides agree with TRBD1. This CDR3 is built from 17 residues. V was clipped by 3 bases and J by 6 bases; unmatched bases: 16. CDR1 SGHDT and CDR2 YYEEEE come from the germline V gene.

This chain joins TRBV7-3 and TRBJ2-3, with a possible D match to TRBD2 (7 bases). Germline CDR1 reads SGHTA; CDR2 reads FQGTGA. CDR3 length: 17 residues. The V and J ends lost 6 bases and 0 bases respectively, with 19 bases between them. As DNA, the CDR3 is TGTGCCAGCAGTCAAGGGGGGGGGATAGGAAGCACAGATACGCAGTATTTT. Translating gives CASSQGGGIGSTDTQYF.

This chain joins TRBV7-2 and TRBJ2-7; D possibly corresponds to TRBD2 (5 bases). CDR3 length: 14 residues. The germline V and J ends were trimmed by 2 bases and 1 base, with 9 bases remaining between them. Germline V CDR1 and CDR2: SGHTA, FQGNSA. The CDR3 loop is CASSLRLASYEQYF. DNA for the CDR3: TGTGCCAGCAGCTTAAGGCTAGCATCCTACGAGCAGTACTTC.

The rearrangement links TRBV7-3 to TRBJ2-1; 8 bases are a match to TRBD2. Unmatched junction bases numbered 8, after V lost 4 bases and J lost 3 bases. In germline, CDR1 is SGHTA, CDR2 FQGTGA. This CDR3 contains 16 residues. The CDR3 spells CASSSEPGTSYNEQFF. The CDR3 nucleotides are TGTGCCAGCAGCTCCGAACCCGGGACTAGCTACAATGAGCAGTTCTTC.

This rearrangement joins TRBV2 to TRBJ1-5; D not certain. The CDR3 consists of 13 residues. CDR1 and CDR2 from the germline V gene are SNHLY and FYNNEI. V was shortened by 3 bases and J by 3 bases, with 6 bases between the two germline ends. CDR3 loop: CASSEEFNQPQHF. CDR3 coding DNA: TGTGCCAGCAGTGAGGAGTTCAATCAGCCCCAGCATTTT.